This is a list of T cell receptor beta chains from one sample in a study of breast tumors, draining lymph nodes, adjacent tissues. Via MiXCR, TCRdb re-called the multiplex PCR reads, giving one row per CDR3 protein. The data hold 200,000 to 250,000 distinct CDR3 sequences, with less than 35% observed a single time. Sequencing was done on a sample of axillary lymph node tissue. Receptors were obtained from a female donor with breast cancer. Some clones in this sample may be carry-over from other donors' samples. Both conserved end residues are part of each CDR3. The D gene is left open where the match is weak. A clone size is listed for some rows: how often the clone was seen (once, few, many), or a class if it is expanded.

J gene	V gene	clone size	D gene	CDR3 protein	CDR3 DNA
TRBJ2-2	TRBV27	NA	NA	CASLKGGNTGELFF	TGTGCCAGCCTAAAGGGAGGAAACACCGGGGAGCTGTTTTTT
TRBJ2-7	TRBV4-1	many	TRBD1	CASSRDRGPSYEQYF	TGCGCCAGCAGCAGGGACAGGGGGCCATCTTACGAGCAGTACTTC
TRBJ2-1	TRBV24-1	many	NA	CATSDPGTYNEQFF	TGTGCCACCAGTGACCCCGGGACTTACAATGAGCAGTTCTTC
TRBJ2-2	TRBV24-1	NA	NA	CATSARGGAANTGELFF	TGTGCCACCAGTGCCCGGGGCGGGGCCGCGAACACCGGGGAGCTGTTTTTT
TRBJ2-1	TRBV7-2	many	NA	CASSLGQAGRDEQFF	TGTGCCAGCAGCTTAGGGCAGGCGGGTCGTGATGAGCAGTTCTTC
TRBJ1-1	TRBV7-2	NA	NA	CASSLERGAEAFF	TGTGCCAGCAGCTTAGAAAGGGGGGCTGAAGCTTTCTTT
TRBJ1-2	TRBV9	many	NA	CASSVGSRVNYGSTF	TGTGCCAGCAGCGTAGGTTCCAGAGTTAACTATGGCTCCACCTTC
TRBJ2-7	TRBV20-1	many	TRBD2	CSARLAGGYYEQYF	TGCAGTGCAAGACTAGCGGGAGGTTATTACGAGCAGTACTTC
TRBJ2-7	TRBV7-8	many	NA	CASSLTQPSYEQYF	TGTGCCAGCAGCTTAACACAGCCCTCCTACGAGCAGTACTTC
TRBJ2-3	TRBV20-1	NA	TRBD2	CSARAGLATSTDTQYF	TGCAGTGCTAGGGCAGGACTAGCCACTAGCACAGATACGCAGTATTTT
TRBJ1-6	TRBV27	few	TRBD1	CASSPSDRARNSPLHF	TGTGCCAGCAGTCCATCCGACAGGGCCCGTAATTCACCCCTCCACTTT
TRBJ1-2	TRBV7-2	many	NA	CASSPQTGPRDGYTF	TGTGCCAGCAGCCCACAGACAGGCCCCCGGGATGGCTACACCTTC
TRBJ2-2	TRBV7-8	many	TRBD1	CASSSIKTGSPNTGELFF	TGTGCCAGCAGCTCAATTAAGACAGGGTCCCCGAACACCGGGGAGCTGTTTTTT
TRBJ2-5	TRBV7-9	NA	NA	CASSSVEGGYTFGSGYF	NA
TRBJ2-2	TRBV7-2	NA	TRBD1	CASSFSRSDLGTAPGELFF	TGTGCCAGCAGCTTCTCCCGCTCCGACCTCGGGACAGCCCCCGGGGAGCTGTTTTTT
TRBJ2-1	TRBV7-9	many	TRBD2	CASSTYMTGTTYNEQFF	TGTGCCAGCAGCACGTATATGACCGGGACTACCTACAATGAGCAGTTCTTC
TRBJ2-1	TRBV20-1	many	TRBD2	CSARAGLAGGRNEQFF	TGCAGTGCTAGAGCGGGGCTAGCGGGAGGGCGGAATGAGCAGTTCTTC
TRBJ1-3	TRBV29-1	medium-sized	TRBD1	CSVMGQGVNTIYF	TGCAGCGTGATGGGACAGGGTGTAAACACCATATATTTT
TRBJ2-7	TRBV19	many	TRBD1	CASSIAGQSGVHSYEQYF	TGTGCCAGTAGTATAGCGGGACAGTCTGGCGTCCACTCCTACGAGCAGTACTTC
TRBJ2-7	TRBV4-2	many	TRBD2	CASSQEAGTSGSYEQYF	TGTGCCAGCAGCCAAGAGGCCGGGACTAGCGGATCCTACGAGCAGTACTTC
TRBJ2-4	TRBV4-1	few	NA	CASSQDAGSNIQYF	TGCGCCAGCAGCCAAGATGCCGGGAGCAACATTCAGTACTTC
TRBJ1-5	TRBV6-6	many	TRBD1	CASSYSTGTEDQPQHF	TGTGCCAGCAGTTACTCTACCGGGACAGAGGATCAGCCCCAGCATTTT
TRBJ1-2	TRBV9	many	NA	CASSLGRANYGYTF	TGTGCCAGCAGCCTCGGACGGGCGAACTATGGCTACACCTTC